The 17 T cell receptor beta chains listed next were all sequenced from one sample in a study of CD8+CD57+ T cells in acquired aplastic anemia. The TCR beta profiling, which covered VDJ combination and CDR3 sequence, was carried out using genomic DNA as the template. One entry per CDR3 protein, called by TCRdb with MiXCR from the reads. The sample lists approximately 170,000 distinct CDR3 sequences, approximately 50% occurring once. Material for sequencing was sorted CD4+, CD8+, or CD8+CD57+ T cells (not recorded which) from PBMCs. The receptors derive from a human donor in good health, serving as a control.

The V and J genes are TRBV10-3 and TRBJ2-3; 10 bases align to TRBD2. V shed 5 bases, J shed 6 bases, and the junction held 5 bases outside the gene matches. Germline V gene sequence: CDR1 ENHRY, CDR2 SYGVKD. This CDR3 region has 14 residues. Written as DNA, the CDR3 is TGTGCCATCAGTAGCGGGGGGGACATGGATACGCAGTATTTT. Its translation is CAISSGGDMDTQYF.

The chain has TRBV5-1 and TRBJ1-1; 8 nucleotides align to TRBD1. Germline CDR1 and CDR2: SGHRS and YFSETQ. The CDR3 extends over 15 amino acids. V shed 4 bases and J 1 base; nucleotides not matched to a gene: 6. The CDR3 sequence is CASSAGGEGNTEAFF. CDR3 in DNA: TGCGCCAGCAGCGCAGGGGGCGAGGGGAACACTGAAGCTTTCTTT. The full variable domain, its missing parts supplied by reference TRBV5-1 and TRBJ1-1, is KAGVTQTPRYLIKTRGQQVTLSCSPISGHRSVSWYQQTPGQGLQFLFEYFSETQRNKGNFPGRFSGRQFSNSRSEMNVSTLELGDSALYLCASSAGGEGNTEAFFGQGTRLTVV.

This clonotype showed up just a few times. The chain joins TRBV30 to TRBJ2-2, with TRBD1 as a possible D gene (5 bases). V shed 0 bases and J shed 0 bases, with 14 bases lying between them. Looked up from germline, CDR1 is GTSNPN and CDR2 is SVGIG (reference sequence). This CDR3 contains 17 residues. The CDR3 loop reads CAWSVGPGRTNTGELFF. CDR3 sequence (DNA): TGTGCCTGGAGTGTGGGGCCCGGGCGCACGAACACCGGGGAGCTGTTTTTT.

This clonotype was detected a few times. V gene TRBV30 combines with J gene TRBJ1-1; weak D call: TRBD1 (5 bases). The V gene lost 5 bases and the J gene lost 1 base, with 17 bases spanning the gap. The CDR3 runs 15 residues. Germline V gene lookup returns CDR1 GTSNPN and CDR2 SVGIG (reference sequence). The CDR3 nucleotides read TGTGCCTGGGGCCTACATGGGGGAGAGAACACTGAAGCTTTCTTT. It yields the protein CAWGLHGGENTEAFF.

Many counts were recorded for this clonotype. The genes are TRBV6-2 or TRBV6-3 and TRBJ2-7, with D perhaps TRBD1 or TRBD2 (5 bases each). CDR3 size: 16 residues. V was shortened by 5 bases and J by 6 bases, with 23 bases between the two germline ends. From germline, CDR1 is MNHEY and CDR2 SVGEGT. CDR3 bases: TGTGCCAGCAGTGACAATTCCGGGACGGCTACAGGCGAGCAGTACTTC. Protein sequence: CASSDNSGTATGEQYF.

This CDR3 reads CASSLVRSGADTQYF. Here the CDR3 DNA reads TGTGCCAGCAGCTTAGTAAGGAGCGGGGCAGATACGCAGTATTTT. The V call is TRBV7-8, the J call TRBJ2-3; 7 bases map to TRBD2. The J segment lost 4 bases and the V segment lost 1 base, leaving 5 bases of the junction unmatched. This CDR3 has 15 amino acids. CDR1 and CDR2 (germline): SGHVS, FQNEAQ.

The chain is built from TRBV2 and TRBJ1-6; D uncertain. Germline V lookup: CDR1 SNHLY, CDR2 FYNNEI. V was cut by 7 bases and J by 7 bases, with 8 bases left in between. There are 12 residues in the CDR3. CDR3 loop: CASKGDNSPLHF. CDR3 coding DNA: TGTGCCAGCAAGGGTGACAATTCACCCCTCCACTTT.

This clonotype turned up a few times. The junction differs from germline at one of its ends, possibly a read error. The rearrangement links TRBV5-1 to TRBJ1-1; TRBD1 matches at 7 bases. Germline assignment: CDR1 SGHRS and CDR2 YFSETQ. The CDR3 loop spans 14 amino acids. The CDR3 nucleotides are TGTGCCAGCAGCTTCGGGACAGATAACACTGAAGCTTTCTTT. It is translated as CASSFGTDNTEAFF. The full variable domain, in which reference TRBV5-1 and TRBJ1-1 provide the parts outside the CDR3, is KAGVTQTPRYLIKTRGQQVTLSCSPISGHRSVSWYQQTPGQGLQFLFEYFSETQRNKGNFPGRFSGRQFSNSRSEMNVSTLELGDSALYLCASSFGTDNTEAFFGQGTRLTVV.

This chain joins TRBV7-2 and TRBJ2-7; D gene unclear. The germline V gene has CDR1 SGHTA and CDR2 FQGNSA. Trimming stripped 5 bases from V and 4 bases from J, with 12 bases between. This CDR3 region has 13 residues. The CDR3 loop reads CASSPSTFYEQYF. CDR3 bases: TGTGCCAGCAGCCCTTCGACCTTTTACGAGCAGTACTTC.

The chain joins TRBV19 to TRBJ2-7; D is perhaps TRBD1 (6 bases). The V gene's germline CDR1 is LNHDA and CDR2 SQIVND (reference sequence). Trimming pared 3 bases from V and 3 bases from J, leaving 12 bases between. The CDR3 is 14 amino acids. The CDR3: CASSIGQGGYEQYF. The CDR3 coding sequence is TGTGCCAGTAGTATTGGCCAAGGGGGCTACGAGCAGTACTTC.

The V call is TRBV7-9, the J call TRBJ1-2; 9 positions match TRBD1. Losses at the gene ends were 6 bases for V and 5 bases for J; bases not matched to a gene: 4. The CDR3 is 13 residues long. Germline V gene sequence: CDR1 SEHNR, CDR2 FQNEAQ (reference sequence). The CDR3 is CASSRDREYGYTF. CDR3 coding DNA: TGTGCCAGCAGTAGGGACAGGGAGTATGGCTACACCTTC.

V usage is TRBV29-1 and J usage is TRBJ1-3; D remains unclear. Trimming took 0 bases from V and 4 from J, leaving 13 bases between them. This CDR3 spans 15 amino acids. CDR1 is SQVTM, CDR2 ANQGSEA, per germline. CDR3 sequence reads: CSVEDLVSGGNTIYF. The CDR3 DNA follows: TGCAGCGTTGAAGATCTCGTTTCGGGGGGAAACACCATATATTTT.

This clonotype has only one observation. It is likely a read error, because the conserved phenylalanine at the end of the CDR3 is missing. It is unclear where the CDR3 begins or ends on the DNA, so no DNA is shown, and the CDR3 is as TCRdb lists it. The genes are TRBV10-1 and TRBJ1-1; TRBD1 is taken as the D call from the table, unchecked against the DNA. The CDR3 sequence runs 16 residues, both termini included. The germline V gene has CDR1 WNHNN and CDR2 SYGVQD (reference sequence). The CDR3 region is CATQDREEDYTCYAFL.

This clonotype has ten or more counts. This chain uses TRBV6-4 with TRBJ1-6; no clear D. Trimming stripped 3 bases from V and 6 bases from J, with 6 bases between. From germline, CDR1 is MRHNA and CDR2 SNTAGT. This CDR3 contains 13 residues. CDR3 DNA sequence: TGTGCCAGCAGTGAATCTACTAATTCACCCCTCCACTTT. Translation: CASSESTNSPLHF.

Ten or more counts support this clonotype. The V gene is TRBV7-2, the J gene TRBJ1-6, with D possibly matching TRBD1 (6 bases). The V gene lost 5 bases and the J gene lost 7 bases, with 15 bases spanning the gap. The CDR3 is 15 residues long. Germline V lookup: CDR1 SGHTA, CDR2 FQGNSA. The chain's CDR3 is CASSLSSGDNSPLHF. In DNA form, the CDR3 reads TGTGCCAGCAGCCTGAGTTCAGGGGACAATTCACCCCTCCACTTT.

This clonotype was counted between two and nine times. The V gene is TRBV7-2, the J gene TRBJ2-1, with 12 nucleotides matching TRBD2. This CDR3 region has 17 residues. The V and J ends lost 6 bases and 0 bases, in that order; junction bases with no gene match: 6. CDR1 is SGHTA, CDR2 FQGNSA, per germline. CDR3 coding DNA: TGTGCCAGCAGTCAAACTAGCGGGGGGAGCTCCTACAATGAGCAGTTCTTC. Translated: CASSQTSGGSSYNEQFF.

This clonotype was observed a few times. DNA of the CDR3: TGTGCCAGCACCGGGGCCAACGCCGGGGAGCTGTTTTTT. Translation: CASTGANAGELFF. This chain connects TRBV7-3 to TRBJ2-2; D assignment may be TRBD1 or TRBD2 (5 bases each). The germline V gene encodes CDR1 SGHTA and CDR2 FQGTGA. Trimming pared 7 bases from V and 6 bases from J, leaving 12 bases between. The CDR3 length is 13 residues.